Sequencing of this TCR beta chain was carried out in a study of blood T cell repertoires in COVID-19. The protocol was immunoSEQ multiplex PCR, while the TCRdb copy is restricted to in-frame clones and leaves out a portion. The sample has hundreds of thousands of clones; 80% to 95% are singletons. V was pared by 4 bases and J by 4 bases, with 13 bases between. The CDR3 runs 15 residues. Germline V gene data show CDR1 as SNHLY and CDR2 as FYNNEI. J is TRBJ2-2 and V is TRBV2; D is undetermined. Source material: peripheral blood. This sequence was found in a man in his 60s with COVID-19, enrolled during active disease. Written as DNA, the CDR3 is TGTGCCAGCAGTGGAGGTACTACCCGCACCGGGGAGCTGTTTTTT. As protein: CASSGGTTRTGELFF.